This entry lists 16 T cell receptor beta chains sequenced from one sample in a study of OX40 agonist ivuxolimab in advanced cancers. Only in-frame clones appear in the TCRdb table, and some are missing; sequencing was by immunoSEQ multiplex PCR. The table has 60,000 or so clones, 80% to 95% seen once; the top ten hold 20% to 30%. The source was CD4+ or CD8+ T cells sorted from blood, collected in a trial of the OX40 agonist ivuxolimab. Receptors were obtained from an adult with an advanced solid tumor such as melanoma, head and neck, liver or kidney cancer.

In DNA, the CDR3 is TGTGCCAGCAGTTTACCGACAGGGCGCGAGGCGAACACTGAAGCTTTCTTT. Its protein product is CASSLPTGREANTEAFF. This chain joins TRBV28 and TRBJ1-1, with 7 nucleotides matching TRBD1. The CDR3 extends over 17 amino acids. Germline V gene sequence: CDR1 MDHEN, CDR2 SYDVKM. V was pared by 2 bases and J by 1 base, with 10 bases of the junction left unmatched.

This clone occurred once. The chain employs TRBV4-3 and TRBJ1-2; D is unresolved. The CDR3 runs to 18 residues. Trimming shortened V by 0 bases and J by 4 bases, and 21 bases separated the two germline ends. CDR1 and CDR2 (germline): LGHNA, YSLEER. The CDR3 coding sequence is TGCGCCAGCAGCCAAGAGTGGGTAACAGACCACCCTCTCTATGGCTACACCTTC. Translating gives CASSQEWVTDHPLYGYTF.

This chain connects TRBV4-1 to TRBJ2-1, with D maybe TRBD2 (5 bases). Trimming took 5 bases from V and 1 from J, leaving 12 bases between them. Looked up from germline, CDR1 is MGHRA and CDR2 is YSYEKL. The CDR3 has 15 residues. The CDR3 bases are TGCGCCAGCAGCGCCCGGACTCCATCCTACAATGAGCAGTTCTTC. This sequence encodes CASSARTPSYNEQFF.

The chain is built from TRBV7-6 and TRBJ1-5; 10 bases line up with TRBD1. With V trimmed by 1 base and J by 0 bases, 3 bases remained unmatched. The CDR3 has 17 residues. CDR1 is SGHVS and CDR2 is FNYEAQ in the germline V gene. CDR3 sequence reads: CASSLGTGGYSNQPQHF. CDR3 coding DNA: TGTGCCAGCAGCTTAGGGACAGGGGGGTATAGCAATCAGCCCCAGCATTTT.

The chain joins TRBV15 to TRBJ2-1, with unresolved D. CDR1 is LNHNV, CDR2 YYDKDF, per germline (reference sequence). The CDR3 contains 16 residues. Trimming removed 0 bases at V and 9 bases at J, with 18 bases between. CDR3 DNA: TGTGCCACCAGCAGAGATCCACTATCAGCGATGAGTGAGCAGTTCTTC. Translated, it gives CATSRDPLSAMSEQFF.

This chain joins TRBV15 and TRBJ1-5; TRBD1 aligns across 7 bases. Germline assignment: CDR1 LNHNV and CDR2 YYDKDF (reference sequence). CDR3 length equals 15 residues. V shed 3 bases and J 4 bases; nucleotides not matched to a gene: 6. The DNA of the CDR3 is TGTGCCACCAGCAGCACAGGGGTACCGAATCAGCCCCAGCATTTT. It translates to CATSSTGVPNQPQHF.

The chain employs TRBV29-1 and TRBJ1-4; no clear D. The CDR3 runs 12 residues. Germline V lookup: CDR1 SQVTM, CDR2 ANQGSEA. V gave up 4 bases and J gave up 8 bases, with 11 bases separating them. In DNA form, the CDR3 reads TGCAGCGTTGTTGACGGTAACGAAAAACTGTTTTTT. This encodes CSVVDGNEKLFF.

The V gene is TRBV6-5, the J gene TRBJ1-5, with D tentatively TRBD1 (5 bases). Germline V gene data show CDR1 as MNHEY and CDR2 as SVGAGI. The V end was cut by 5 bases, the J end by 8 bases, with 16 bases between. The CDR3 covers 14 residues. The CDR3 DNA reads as TGTGCCAGCAGTCCGGGACCGTCCACTGAGCCCCAGCATTTT. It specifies CASSPGPSTEPQHF.

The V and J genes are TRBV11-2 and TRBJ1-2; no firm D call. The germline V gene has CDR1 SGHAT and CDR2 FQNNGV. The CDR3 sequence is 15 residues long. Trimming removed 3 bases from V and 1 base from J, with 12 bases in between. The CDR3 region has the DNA TGTGCCAGCAGCTTCGGGCCAACTTTTAACTATGGCTACACCTTC. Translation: CASSFGPTFNYGYTF.

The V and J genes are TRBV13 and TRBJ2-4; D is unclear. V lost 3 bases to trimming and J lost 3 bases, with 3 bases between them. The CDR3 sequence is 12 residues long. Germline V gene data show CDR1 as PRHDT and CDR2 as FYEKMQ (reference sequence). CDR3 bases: TGTGCCAGCAGCTTGGACAAAAACATTCAGTACTTC. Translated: CASSLDKNIQYF.

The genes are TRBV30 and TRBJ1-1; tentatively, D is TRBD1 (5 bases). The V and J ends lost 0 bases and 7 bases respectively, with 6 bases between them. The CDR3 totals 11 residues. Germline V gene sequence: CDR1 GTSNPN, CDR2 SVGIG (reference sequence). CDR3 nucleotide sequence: TGTGCCTGGAGTGTAGGGGTTGAAGCTTTCTTT. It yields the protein CAWSVGVEAFF.

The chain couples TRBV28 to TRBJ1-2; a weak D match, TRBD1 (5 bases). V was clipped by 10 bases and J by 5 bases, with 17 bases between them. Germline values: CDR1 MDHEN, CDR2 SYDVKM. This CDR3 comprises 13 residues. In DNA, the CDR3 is TGTGCCATCCGCCCAGGGCCTTTTTATGGCTACACCTTC. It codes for CAIRPGPFYGYTF.

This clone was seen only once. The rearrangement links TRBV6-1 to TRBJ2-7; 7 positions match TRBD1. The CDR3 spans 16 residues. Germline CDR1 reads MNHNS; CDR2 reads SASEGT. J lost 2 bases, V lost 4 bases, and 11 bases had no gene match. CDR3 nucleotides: TGTGCCAGCAGTGGACAAGAGGGACAGACGACCTACGAGCAGTACTTC. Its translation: CASSGQEGQTTYEQYF.

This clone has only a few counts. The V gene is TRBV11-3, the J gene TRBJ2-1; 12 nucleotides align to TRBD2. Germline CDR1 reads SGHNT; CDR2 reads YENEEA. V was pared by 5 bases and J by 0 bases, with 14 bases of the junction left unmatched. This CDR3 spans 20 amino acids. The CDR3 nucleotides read TGTGCCAGCAGCCCCAGGACTAGCGGGACTCCCCTAGGCTCCTACAATGAGCAGTTCTTC. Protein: CASSPRTSGTPLGSYNEQFF.

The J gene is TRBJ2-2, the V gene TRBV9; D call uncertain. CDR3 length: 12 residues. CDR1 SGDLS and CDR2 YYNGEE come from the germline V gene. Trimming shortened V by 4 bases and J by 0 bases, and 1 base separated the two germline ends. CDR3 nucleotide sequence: TGTGCCAGCAGCCCGAACACCGGGGAGCTGTTTTTT. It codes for CASSPNTGELFF.

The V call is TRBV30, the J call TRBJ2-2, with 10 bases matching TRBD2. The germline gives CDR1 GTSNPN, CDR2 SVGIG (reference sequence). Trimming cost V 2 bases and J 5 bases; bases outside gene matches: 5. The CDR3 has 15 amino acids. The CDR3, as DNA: TGTGCCTGGAGTAACCTAGCGGGAGCTACCGGGGAGCTGTTTTTT. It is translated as CAWSNLAGATGELFF.